This TCR beta chain was sequenced during a study of T cell responses to AZD1222 COVID-19 vaccine (dated by TCRdb to the early 2020s). In terms of the full investigation: A total of under 250 trial participants underwent TCR sequencing, of whom about 210 had received two doses of AZD1222 and about 26 had received two doses of the MenACWY control vaccine. Trial participants were enrolled into age subgroups of 18-55, 56-69 and 70-plus years, which contained about 150, 28 and 57 TCR-sequenced participants, respectively.

In the case of this clone: The antigen it binds to is not known. No much larger clonotype is one base removed from it; base qualities were not supplied.

Via the germline V gene, CDR1 is SGHRS and CDR2 YFSETQ. After removal of 3 bases from V and 4 bases from J, the junction retains 5 bases not matched to a gene. Taken from cysteine to phenylalanine, the CDR3 has 14 residues. CDR3 DNA is the only sequence kept; it has 42 bases, read in frame from the first base. The paper's findings and limits, for the study overall: CD4 TCRs associated with the vaccine covered the entire spike protein, and the dominant responses were in regions 160-218 and 743-854. Participants were mostly white British and included more females than males, and it was suggested by the authors that clonal diversity may have been underestimated. Because no day 14 peak-response samples were available, repertoires were characterized only after the peak T cell response. Reportedly, close to half of the unique spike-specific TCRs recognized epitopes lying outside the regions that are mutated in the B.1.351 and B.1.1.7 variants. Conclusions about previously exposed vaccinees were limited because only 6 or 7 AZD1222 recipients were SARS-CoV-2 seropositive at baseline. After two AZD1222 doses, both the breadth and the depth of spike-specific TCRs were significantly higher than at day 0 and than in MenACWY recipients. The 56-69-year group was small, and its depth increase did not reach significance, likely because of low power.

The CDR3 regions of human TCRbeta chains were subjected to immunosequencing. On the study's bioinformatics: Repertoire TCRs were matched against a reference library of SARS-CoV-2-specific TCRs generated with the MIRA antigen-specificity platform. Breadth was defined as the fraction of unique TCRs that were SARS-CoV-2-associated, and depth was defined as the fraction of total T cells that were SARS-CoV-2-associated. Using the MIRA data, every spike-specific TCR was mapped to the spike region that the TCR reacted to and assigned to either a CD4 or a CD8 class. Log10-transformed breadth and depth values were compared by one-way ANOVA with Sidak's multiple comparisons tests. The source is immuneACCESS, and TCRdb retained only in-frame sequences with V and J called. Part of the clones is not carried over; for the studies checked, unresolved V genes explain less than half of this, and the remainder is unexplained. The D gene and trimming were derived from the DNA, and the V and J assignments and clone size from that table. The sample includes tens of thousands of clones, with roughly 89% observed a single time. Less than 3% of the sample belongs to the ten largest clones.

The time point label here, explained by the study, means: about 28 days (+/-7) after the second vaccine dose. AZD1222 recipients with second doses at about 4 weeks or about 12 weeks were pooled, because spike-specific TCR depth and breadth did not differ between schedules. Vaccinee samples were obtained from the UK trials COV001 and COV002, which included a single-blind randomized controlled phase 2/3 trial of AZD1222 (ChAdOx1 nCoV-19) in healthy adults. For TCRbeta chain sequencing, PBMC samples from trial participants were taken at day 0 and at day 28 after the second dose. The origin of this receptor is an adult who received the AZD1222 COVID-19 vaccine. The sequence is built from TRBV5-1 and TRBJ2-3; a stretch of 7 junction bases matches TRBD2. The material sequenced was peripheral blood, taken 28 days after the second AZD1222 dose. Here the CDR3 is given as CASSWGGDPDTQYF. In nucleotides, the sequence is TGCGCCAGCAGCTGGGGAGGGGACCCAGATACGCAGTATTTT.